A single sample is the source of the 32 T cell receptor beta chains below, sequenced in a study of CD8+ T cells in alopecia areata (dated by TCRdb to between 2017 and 2018). Libraries were built with the immunoSEQ multiplex PCR assay. To provide template for TCR sequencing, every sample had RNA extracted and reverse transcribed into cDNA. TCRdb carries this immuneACCESS record with in-frame sequences only. Its versions omit some clonotypes, under half of them owing to an unresolved V gene in the studies checked, with the rest unexplained. The sample profile shows some 20,000 clones; approximately 59% of them were found once. The ten largest clones capture less than 5.5% of the sample. For 4 to 6 biomarker-study patients, CD4+ cells were further sorted into CD25+CD127- cells. The sample taken for sequencing was CD4+ Tregs sorted from blood. The receptors shown here come from a human donor with alopecia areata.

This clone has a single count. This rearrangement joins TRBV6-5 to TRBJ2-5; TRBD1 matches at 8 bases. Germline loops: CDR1 MNHEY, CDR2 SVGAGI. This CDR3 has 15 residues. V was clipped by 6 bases and J by 5 bases; unmatched bases: 11. The CDR3 DNA reads as TGTGCCAGCAGCCGATCAGGGGGCGATTGGGAGACCCAGTACTTC. Amino acids: CASSRSGGDWETQYF.

The chain is built from TRBV7-9 and TRBJ2-7; TRBD2 is a possible D gene (5 bases). The CDR3 runs to 17 residues. V shed 0 bases and J shed 6 bases, with 21 bases lying between them. CDR1 SEHNR and CDR2 FQNEAQ come from the germline V gene (reference sequence). In DNA form, the CDR3 reads TGTGCCAGCAGCTTAGCCCCCACTTTCTCTAGCTGGACCGAGCAGTACTTC. Its protein product is CASSLAPTFSSWTEQYF.

The V call is TRBV28, the J call TRBJ2-2; unclear D gene. Germline V gives CDR1 MDHEN, CDR2 SYDVKM. This CDR3 region has 14 residues. V was shortened by 1 base and J by 4 bases, with 7 bases between the two germline ends. CDR3 in amino acids: CASSLFGSTGELFF. The DNA of the CDR3 is TGTGCCAGCAGTTTATTCGGTTCCACCGGGGAGCTGTTTTTT.

The chain carries TRBV6-6 and TRBJ1-5, with D maybe TRBD1 (6 bases). V shed 11 bases and J shed 5 bases, with 13 bases lying between them. CDR1 is MNHNY, CDR2 SVGAGI, per germline (reference sequence). There are 12 residues in the CDR3. The CDR3 sequence is CAGRGTDQPQHF. The CDR3 region has the DNA TGTGCCGGGAGGGGGACCGATCAGCCCCAGCATTTT.

This clone was counted a few times. The chain employs TRBV29-1 and TRBJ2-1, with 11 positions matching TRBD2. The J segment lost 0 bases and the V segment lost 5 bases, leaving 3 bases of the junction unmatched. The CDR3 consists of 15 residues. Germline V gene lookup returns CDR1 SQVTM and CDR2 ANQGSEA. The CDR3 here is CSVYTSGSSYNEQFF. The CDR3 bases are TGCAGCGTTTACACTAGCGGGAGCTCCTACAATGAGCAGTTCTTC.

This clone occurred once. This chain joins TRBV10-1 and TRBJ1-4; no reliable D call. The CDR3 length is 14 residues. The V gene lost 0 bases and the J gene lost 4 bases, with 6 bases spanning the gap. CDR1 is WNHNN and CDR2 is SYGVQD in the germline V gene (reference sequence). CDR3 protein: CASSESRDNEKLFF. CDR3 bases: TGCGCCAGCAGTGAGTCCCGGGATAATGAAAAACTGTTTTTT.

The chain combines TRBV12-2 with TRBJ1-3. TRBV12-2 is a recognized pseudogene. This CDR3 region has 20 residues. The DNA for the CDR3 is TGTGCAAGTCGCTTAGGCCCGGATTGTCAGGACGGTCGCTCTGGAAACACCATATATTTT. This translates into CASRLGPDCQDGRSGNTIYF.

The V call is TRBV10-3, the J call TRBJ2-4; D possibly uses TRBD1 or TRBD2 (5 bases each). Deletions cut 6 bases from V and 2 bases from J, with 20 bases between. The CDR3 is 17 residues long. Germline CDR1 is ENHRY and CDR2 is SYGVKD. CDR3 coding DNA: TGTGCCATCAGCCCGGGACCTTTGGATGGGTCCAAAAACATTCAGTACTTC. Translation: CAISPGPLDGSKNIQYF.

The CDR3 region is CASRDRADQPQHF. The CDR3 DNA follows: TGTGCTTCCCGGGACAGGGCCGACCAGCCCCAGCATTTT. The chain combines TRBV19 with TRBJ1-5; 9 nucleotides line up with TRBD1. CDR1 is LNHDA and CDR2 is SQIVND in the germline V gene (reference sequence). The CDR3 is 13 amino acids.

The chain joins TRBV10-3 to TRBJ2-1; weak D call: TRBD2 (6 bases). The CDR3 is made up of 13 amino acids. Trimming stripped 3 bases from V and 7 bases from J, with 10 bases between. Germline CDR1 ENHRY, CDR2 SYGVKD. CDR3 sequence (DNA): TGTGCCATCAGTGACAGCGGAGGGAATGAGCAGTTCTTC. This gives the protein CAISDSGGNEQFF.

This clone was seen only a few times. The chain carries TRBV29-1 and TRBJ2-7; D remains ambiguous. CDR1 and CDR2 (germline): SQVTM, ANQGSEA. The CDR3 has 13 amino acids. V lost 4 bases, J lost 4 bases, and 14 bases lay in between. The DNA for the CDR3 is TGCAGCGTTGCTACGGATCTGCATTACGAGCAGTACTTC. It encodes CSVATDLHYEQYF.

This chain links TRBV7-2 with TRBJ1-5, with unresolved D. Germline V gene sequence: CDR1 SGHTA, CDR2 FQGNSA. Between the trimmed V and J ends, which lost 4 bases and 5 bases, there was a span of 9 bases. The length of the CDR3 is 13 residues. CDR3 amino acids: CASSSGPDQPQHF. The CDR3 DNA reads as TGTGCCAGCAGCTCTGGACCGGATCAGCCCCAGCATTTT.

The chain recombines TRBV11-2 with TRBJ2-1, with D possibly matching TRBD2 (6 bases). The CDR3 loop spans 16 amino acids. CDR1 SGHAT and CDR2 FQNNGV come from the germline V gene. V lost 4 bases to trimming and J lost 1 base, with 14 bases between them. For the CDR3, the DNA is TGTGCCAGCAGCTCAATACGGGGGACGTCCTACAATGAGCAGTTCTTC. The encoded protein is CASSSIRGTSYNEQFF.

This chain connects TRBV19 to TRBJ1-4, with D possibly TRBD1 on 5 matching bases. There are 15 residues in the CDR3. V was shortened by 0 bases and J by 5 bases, with 10 bases between the two germline ends. The germline gives CDR1 LNHDA, CDR2 SQIVND (reference sequence). CDR3 DNA: TGTGCCAGTAGTATAGAGGGGGGACCGAATGAAAAACTGTTTTTT. Its protein is CASSIEGGPNEKLFF. Filled out from reference TRBV19 and TRBJ1-4, the complete variable domain reads DGGITQSPKYLFRKEGQNVTLSCEQNLNHDAMYWYRQDPGQGLRLIYYSQIVNDFQKGDIAEGYSVSREKKESFPLTVTSAQKNPTAFYLCASSIEGGPNEKLFFGSGTQLSVL.

The table lists this clone with a count of one. The genes are TRBV7-9 and TRBJ2-1; D assignment may be TRBD1 or TRBD2 (5 bases each). Germline values: CDR1 SEHNR, CDR2 FQNEAQ (reference sequence). The V end lost 2 bases, the J end lost 9 bases, and 11 bases lay between the germline ends. The CDR3 runs 13 residues. CDR3 nucleotide sequence: TGTGCCAGCAGCTTATCTGGGGGAAGTGAGCAGTTCTTC. Translation gives CASSLSGGSEQFF.

This clone came up once. This chain uses TRBV5-1 with TRBJ2-5, with TRBD2 matching over 9 bases. The DNA end is more similar to TRBJ2-7, so the J call may be wrong. The CDR3 extends over 15 amino acids. Germline V gene lookup returns CDR1 SGHRS and CDR2 YFSETQ. DNA of the CDR3: TGCGCCAGCAGCTCGGTAGCGGGAGAAAGCTACGAGCAGTACTTC. Its protein is CASSSVAGESYEQYF.

This clone is medium-sized. The V call is TRBV28, the J call TRBJ2-3, with no clear D. V was trimmed by 3 bases and J by 2 bases, leaving 12 bases between them. The germline V gene has CDR1 MDHEN and CDR2 SYDVKM. The CDR3 is 15 amino acids. The CDR3 coding sequence is TGTGCCAGCAGTTTTCCAGTAGCAGTCACAGATACGCAGTATTTT. As protein: CASSFPVAVTDTQYF. The variable domain in full, completed from reference TRBV28 and TRBJ2-3, reads DVKVTQSSRYLVKRTGEKVFLECVQDMDHENMFWYRQDPGLGLRLIYFSYDVKMKEKGDIPEGYSVSREKKERFSLILESASTNQTSMYLCASSFPVAVTDTQYFGPGTRLTVL.

This clone was counted only a few times. The chain links TRBV5-1 to TRBJ2-7, with 11 bases aligning to TRBD1. This CDR3 spans 13 amino acids. Trimming at V came to 7 bases and at J to 4 bases, leaving 4 bases not matched to a gene. Germline CDR1 SGHRS, CDR2 YFSETQ. CDR3 sequence reads: CASYRDRGYEQYF. CDR3 nucleotides: TGCGCCAGCTACCGGGACAGGGGGTACGAGCAGTACTTC.

This clone has a handful of counts. This chain uses TRBV10-3 with TRBJ2-7; 7 bases line up with TRBD1. This CDR3 region has 16 residues. Unmatched junction bases numbered 15, after V lost 8 bases and J lost 2 bases. Germline V gene sequence: CDR1 ENHRY, CDR2 SYGVKD. Here the CDR3 reads CAIRRDSSLVPYEQYF. The CDR3 DNA reads TGTGCCATCCGCCGGGACAGCTCTCTTGTTCCCTACGAGCAGTACTTC.

This chain uses TRBV4-1 with TRBJ1-5; tentatively, D is TRBD1 (6 bases). V shed 4 bases and J shed 7 bases, with 20 bases lying between them. CDR3 size: 16 residues. Germline CDR1 and CDR2: MGHRA and YSYEKL. The CDR3 DNA sequence: TGCGCCAGCAGCCGCACTGTAAGCAGGGGCGGGCAGCCCCAGCATTTT. This translates into CASSRTVSRGGQPQHF.

This clone was seen a handful of times. An end of the junction does not agree with germline; a read error may underlie this. This rearrangement joins TRBV28 to TRBJ2-7; the match to TRBD1 covers 8 bases. Germline values: CDR1 MDHEN, CDR2 SYDVKM. The CDR3 consists of 13 residues. CDR3 coding DNA: TGTGCCAGCAGTTTAGGGACCACAGGGGGGAAGCACTTC. Protein: CASSLGTTGGKHF.

The rearrangement uses TRBV12-5 and TRBJ2-5; D might be TRBD1 or TRBD2, each matching 5 bases. Germline V gene data show CDR1 as LGHNT and CDR2 as FRNRAP. The CDR3 extends over 13 amino acids. Trimming took off 5 bases at V and 4 bases at J, with 11 bases between the two ends. CDR3 sequence: CASGAAGTETQYF. Written as DNA, the CDR3 is TGTGCTAGTGGTGCAGCAGGGACAGAGACCCAGTACTTC. The whole variable domain, filled in from reference TRBV12-5 and TRBJ2-5, reads DARVTQTPRHKVTEMGQEVTMRCQPILGHNTVFWYRQTMMQGLELLAYFRNRAPLDDSGMPKDRFSAEMPDATLATLKIQPSEPRDSAVYFCASGAAGTETQYFGPGTRLLVL.

This sequence joins TRBV2 and TRBJ2-1; the D gene is possibly TRBD2 (6 bases). V lost 7 bases, J lost 3 bases, and 16 bases lay in between. The CDR3 covers 15 residues. Germline CDR1 SNHLY, CDR2 FYNNEI. CDR3 region: CASKDSPGLYNEQFF. CDR3 DNA: TGTGCCAGCAAGGATTCCCCGGGACTCTACAATGAGCAGTTCTTC.

The gene calls are TRBV29-1 and TRBJ1-2; D not resolved. The V and J ends lost 1 base and 6 bases respectively, with 9 bases between them. Per germline, CDR1 SQVTM and CDR2 ANQGSEA. The CDR3 extends over 12 amino acids. Here the CDR3 reads CSVEANRDGYTF. In nucleotides, the CDR3 is TGCAGCGTTGAAGCCAACCGGGATGGCTACACCTTC.

The genes are TRBV2 and TRBJ2-5; D unresolved. Trimming shortened V by 7 bases and J by 4 bases, and 10 bases separated the two germline ends. Germline lookup yields CDR1 SNHLY and CDR2 FYNNEI. CDR3 size: 12 residues. The chain's CDR3 is CASNVRRETQYF. For the CDR3, the DNA is TGTGCCAGCAATGTTAGGAGAGAGACCCAGTACTTC.

The chain is built from TRBV11-2 and TRBJ1-1, with D unclear. The V gene's germline CDR1 is SGHAT and CDR2 FQNNGV. This CDR3 is built from 13 residues. Trimming pared 3 bases from V and 0 bases from J, leaving 5 bases between. The CDR3 nucleotides are TGTGCCAGCAGCTTTTCCATGAACACTGAAGCTTTCTTT. Its translation is CASSFSMNTEAFF.

This clone is termed large. This chain connects TRBV18 to TRBJ2-5; a possible D gene is TRBD2 (5 bases). With 3 bases removed from V and 4 bases from J, the gap between germline ends came to 15 bases. Germline V lookup: CDR1 KGHSH, CDR2 LQKENI. The CDR3 consists of 15 residues. This CDR3 is CASSPTSGFTETQYF. The CDR3 DNA sequence: TGTGCCAGCTCACCCACCAGCGGATTTACAGAGACCCAGTACTTC.

The J gene is TRBJ1-2, the V gene TRBV29-1; a weak D match, TRBD1 (5 bases). This CDR3 is built from 13 residues. Germline V gene sequence: CDR1 SQVTM, CDR2 ANQGSEA. Trimming shortened V by 6 bases and J by 3 bases, and 14 bases separated the two germline ends. The CDR3 nucleotides are TGCAGCGTAGGGGCCGGCACAGACTATGGCTACACCTTC. This sequence encodes CSVGAGTDYGYTF. The entire variable domain, with the rest obtained from reference TRBV29-1 and TRBJ1-2, is as follows: SAVISQKPSRDICQRGTSLTIQCQVDSQVTMMFWYRQQPGQSLTLIATANQGSEATYESGFVIDKFPISRPNLTFSTLTVSNMSPEDSSIYLCSVGAGTDYGYTFGSGTRLTVV.

The genes are TRBV29-1 and TRBJ1-4; no clear D gene. The CDR3 has 14 residues. Trimming stripped 3 bases from V and 0 bases from J, with 8 bases between. Per the germline V gene, CDR1 is SQVTM and CDR2 is ANQGSEA. The CDR3 bases are TGCAGCGTTGAGGGGTCTGCAACTAATGAAAAACTGTTTTTT. Residues: CSVEGSATNEKLFF.

This chain uses TRBV29-1 with TRBJ2-5; D is uncertain. V gave up 4 bases and J gave up 3 bases, with 6 bases separating them. Germline V gene sequence: CDR1 SQVTM, CDR2 ANQGSEA. The CDR3 sequence is 11 residues long. The CDR3 here is CSVAREETQYF. In DNA form, the CDR3 reads TGCAGCGTTGCTCGAGAAGAGACCCAGTACTTC.

This clone was counted only a few times. The junction differs from germline at one of its ends, possibly a read error. The rearrangement uses TRBV13 and TRBJ1-2; 12 positions match TRBD1. The CDR3 has 12 amino acids. Germline CDR1 PRHDT, CDR2 FYEKMQ (reference sequence). DNA for the CDR3: TGTGCCAGCAGCTCCCGGGACAGGGGGCCGGGCTTC. Amino acids: CASSSRDRGPGF.

The chain carries TRBV7-8 and TRBJ2-7; D not certain. The germline V gene has CDR1 SGHVS and CDR2 FQNEAQ. Trimming removed 0 bases at V and 2 bases at J, with 8 bases between. This CDR3 has 14 residues. As DNA, the CDR3 is TGTGCCAGCAGCTTAGCGGTTCTCCCCTACGAGCAGTACTTC. It is translated as CASSLAVLPYEQYF.